This T cell receptor beta chain was identified in a study of blood T cell repertoires in COVID-19. Overall study context: The samples span acute and convalescent COVID-19 from the United States, Italy and Spain. T cells, B-cell-depleted T cells, or PBMCs supplied cDNA or gDNA.

The germline V gene has CDR1 KGHDR and CDR2 SFDVKD. The CDR3 has 18 amino acids. J gave up 6 bases and V 5 bases, and 17 bases lay outside the gene matches. Authors' data handling: Scientists estimated how many nucleated cells there were by amplifying reference gene primers. Assay used: immunoSEQ multiplex PCR; TCRdb lists only in-frame clones, some missing. The V and J calls and clone size are taken from that table; D and trimming were inferred from the DNA. In the table there are about 110,000 clones, approximately 81% of which are singletons. The sequenced sample consisted of peripheral blood. The chain recombines TRBV24-1 with TRBJ2-1, with 8 bases matching TRBD2. This receptor was identified in a man aged 45 to 65 with acute or convalescent COVID-19. The CDR3 loop is CATSAQGTSDTKTNEQFF. The CDR3 DNA reads TGTGCCACCAGTGCCCAAGGGACTAGTGATACCAAGACCAATGAGCAGTTCTTC.